A single sample is the source of the 23 T cell receptor beta chains below, sequenced in a study of T cell responses to AZD1222 COVID-19 vaccine. Repertoires were generated with immunoSEQ multiplex PCR, while TCRdb's copy carries only in-frame clones and drops some. Altogether approximately 50,000 clones are present, 86% being singletons, with the ten largest covering 6.9%. The sample was peripheral blood, taken 28 days after the second AZD1222 dose. These receptors originate from an adult who received the AZD1222 COVID-19 vaccine.

This clone was detected a few times. The chain has TRBV5-5 and TRBJ1-2; no reliable D call. There are 13 residues in the CDR3. CDR1 and CDR2 (germline): SGHKS, YYEKEE (reference sequence). V lost 3 bases and J lost 4, with 10 bases in between. CDR3 DNA sequence: TGTGCCAGCAGCTGGAGTACGCTCTATGGCTACACCTTC. Translation: CASSWSTLYGYTF.

The J gene is TRBJ2-1, the V gene TRBV7-9; tentatively, D is TRBD2 (6 bases). CDR1 and CDR2 (germline): SEHNR, FQNEAQ (reference sequence). CDR3 length equals 16 residues. V lost 5 bases and J lost 0, with 14 bases in between. DNA of the CDR3: TGTGCCAGCAGCCCAAAGGGACTTAGCTCCTACAATGAGCAGTTCTTC. As protein: CASSPKGLSSYNEQFF.

This clone was recorded a few times. V usage is TRBV14 and J usage is TRBJ1-2, with unresolved D. V dropped 4 bases and J dropped 3 bases, with 15 bases sitting between them. Looked up from germline, CDR1 is SGHDN and CDR2 is FVKESK. The CDR3 is 15 amino acids. The CDR3 loop reads CASSLYRGRDYGYTF. The DNA of the CDR3 is TGTGCCAGCAGCCTTTACCGAGGGAGAGACTATGGCTACACCTTC.

The chain uses TRBV30 and TRBJ2-2; TRBD2 matches 7 bases. There are 15 residues in the CDR3. Germline values: CDR1 GTSNPN, CDR2 SVGIG (reference sequence). Trimming at V came to 5 bases and at J to 0 bases, leaving 6 bases not matched to a gene. CDR3 nucleotide sequence: TGTGCCTGGGGGAGGGGCCACGCGAACACCGGGGAGCTGTTTTTT. It is translated as CAWGRGHANTGELFF. The full variable domain, in which reference TRBV30 and TRBJ2-2 provide the parts outside the CDR3, is SQTIHQWPATLVQPVGSPLSLECTVEGTSNPNLYWYRQAAGRGLQLLFYSVGIGQISSEVPQNLSASRPQDRQFILSSKKLLLSDSGFYLCAWGRGHANTGELFFGEGSRLTVL.

This sequence joins TRBV11-1 and TRBJ2-1; D possibly matches TRBD1 or TRBD2 (6 bases each). The germline gives CDR1 SGHAT, CDR2 FQDESV (reference sequence). V lost 5 bases, J lost 8 bases, and 16 bases lay in between. The CDR3 extends over 14 amino acids. The CDR3 loop is CASSLSDGGYEQFF. The CDR3 DNA follows: TGTGCCAGCAGCCTCTCGGACGGGGGCTATGAGCAGTTCTTC. Full variable domain (outside the CDR3, taken from reference TRBV11-1 and TRBJ2-1): EAEVAQSPRYKITEKSQAVAFWCDPISGHATLYWYRQILGQGPELLVQFQDESVVDDSQLPKDRFSAERLKGVDSTLKIQPAELGDSAMYLCASSLSDGGYEQFFGPGTRLTVL.

The chain couples TRBV7-2 to TRBJ1-5, with 8 nucleotides matching TRBD1. Per germline, CDR1 SGHTA and CDR2 FQGNSA. This CDR3 is built from 15 residues. V shed 0 bases, J shed 7 bases, and the junction held 5 bases outside the gene matches. DNA of the CDR3: TGTGCCAGCAGCTTAGCGTCAGGGGGCCGGCAGCCCCAGCATTTT. It specifies CASSLASGGRQPQHF.

The chain has TRBV3-1 (or the pseudogene TRBV3-2) and TRBJ2-2, with 7 positions matching TRBD1. CDR3 length: 19 amino acids. Germline V gene data show CDR1 as LGHDT and CDR2 as YNNKEL (reference sequence). J was trimmed by 0 bases and V by 4 bases; bases with no gene match: 14. The CDR3 nucleotides read TGTGCCAGCAGCCCCACGACAGGGACAAACGGGGCGAACACCGGGGAGCTGTTTTTT. This gives the protein CASSPTTGTNGANTGELFF.

The V call is TRBV27, the J call TRBJ2-1, with D perhaps TRBD1 or TRBD2 (6 bases each). The CDR3 totals 15 residues. V was trimmed by 5 bases and J by 6 bases, leaving 17 bases between them. The germline V gene has CDR1 MNHEY and CDR2 SMNVEV (reference sequence). CDR3 sequence reads: CASSPWGAGINEQFF. CDR3 bases: TGTGCCAGCAGTCCCTGGGGGGCGGGGATCAATGAGCAGTTCTTC.

The rearrangement joins TRBV6-5 to TRBJ1-1; 7 bases agree with TRBD1. The germline V gene encodes CDR1 MNHEY and CDR2 SVGAGI. The CDR3 loop spans 16 amino acids. J gave up 5 bases and V 4 bases, and 13 bases lay outside the gene matches. This chain's CDR3 is CASSSALGGRGTEAFF. DNA of the CDR3: TGTGCCAGCAGTTCCGCCCTAGGGGGCAGGGGAACTGAAGCTTTCTTT.

This rearrangement joins TRBV6-4 to TRBJ1-6; 7 nucleotides agree with TRBD1. Germline V CDR1 and CDR2: MRHNA, SNTAGT. V lost 9 bases to trimming and J lost 10 bases; unmatched junction nucleotides: 9. The CDR3 is 13 residues long. The CDR3 region is CARFTGDGSPLHF. The CDR3 DNA reads TGTGCCAGATTCACAGGGGATGGGTCACCCCTCCACTTT.

CDR3 loop: CATSRARGETQYF. The CDR3 nucleotides are TGTGCCACCAGCAGAGCCAGGGGTGAGACCCAGTACTTC. This chain joins TRBV15 and TRBJ2-5, with D tentatively TRBD1 (6 bases). CDR3 size: 13 residues. The V gene lost 1 base and the J gene lost 5 bases, with 8 bases spanning the gap. The germline V gene has CDR1 LNHNV and CDR2 YYDKDF (reference sequence).

The rearrangement links TRBV5-1 to TRBJ2-5; 13 bases agree with TRBD2. From germline, CDR1 is SGHRS and CDR2 YFSETQ. The CDR3 contains 16 residues. V was clipped by 1 base and J by 5 bases; unmatched bases: 5. DNA for the CDR3: TGCGCCAGCAGCTTGACTAGCGGGGGGGATGGTGAGACCCAGTACTTC. Translation: CASSLTSGGDGETQYF.

The chain couples TRBV7-2 to TRBJ2-1; D remains ambiguous. The length of the CDR3 is 14 residues. V lost 1 base, J lost 4 bases, and 8 bases lay in between. Germline lookup yields CDR1 SGHTA and CDR2 FQGNSA. CDR3: CASSLVGRYNEQFF. For the CDR3, the DNA is TGTGCCAGCAGCTTAGTTGGGCGTTACAATGAGCAGTTCTTC.

This rearrangement joins TRBV24-1 to TRBJ1-4, with 11 bases lining up with TRBD1. V gave up 3 bases and J gave up 7 bases; unmatched junction bases: 3. Germline CDR1 is KGHDR and CDR2 is SFDVKD. The CDR3 extends over 15 amino acids. CDR3 amino acids: CATSDAGTGGEKLFF. The CDR3 nucleotides are TGTGCCACCAGTGATGCCGGGACAGGGGGTGAAAAACTGTTTTTT.

The chain couples TRBV3-1 (or the pseudogene TRBV3-2) to TRBJ2-5; no clear D. The germline V gene encodes CDR1 LGHDT and CDR2 YNNKEL (reference sequence). The CDR3 contains 13 residues. V lost 0 bases, J lost 5 bases, and 7 bases lay in between. The CDR3 DNA reads TGTGCCAGCAGCCAAGAGGGAAGCGAGACCCAGTACTTC. Translated, it gives CASSQEGSETQYF.

The chain couples TRBV7-2 to TRBJ2-5, with TRBD1 identical over 7 bases. The V gene end was trimmed by 5 bases and the J gene end by 9 bases; junction bases not matched to a gene: 9. The germline gives CDR1 SGHTA, CDR2 FQGNSA. The CDR3 has 13 amino acids. Written as DNA, the CDR3 is TGTGCCAGCAGCAACAGGGGAAACCTTGCCCAGTACTTC. It codes for CASSNRGNLAQYF.

This rearrangement joins TRBV10-3 to TRBJ2-6; D assignment may be TRBD1 or TRBD2 (6 bases each). Germline CDR1 and CDR2: ENHRY and SYGVKD. V lost 6 bases, J lost 0 bases, and 15 bases lay in between. This CDR3 has 17 residues. DNA of the CDR3: TGTGCCATCAGACCGCTGGGGGGCGCCTCTGGGGCCAACGTCCTGACTTTC. Protein: CAIRPLGGASGANVLTF.

In its sample, this clone was seen once. The chain has TRBV11-3 and TRBJ1-1, with D maybe TRBD1 (5 bases). CDR3 length: 13 residues. Trimming took 3 bases from V and 3 from J, leaving 8 bases between them. Germline-derived CDR1 and CDR2 are SGHNT and YENEEA. CDR3 protein: CASSLGVHTEAFF. The CDR3 nucleotides read TGTGCCAGCAGCTTGGGGGTGCACACTGAAGCTTTCTTT.

The chain couples TRBV18 to TRBJ1-2; unclear D gene. V shed 2 bases and J shed 2 bases, with 9 bases lying between them. Germline lookup yields CDR1 KGHSH and CDR2 LQKENI. This CDR3 has 14 amino acids. CDR3: CASSPSTGNYGYTF. Written as DNA, the CDR3 is TGTGCCAGCTCACCATCGACGGGGAACTATGGCTACACCTTC.

V usage is TRBV24-1 and J usage is TRBJ1-2; TRBD1 aligns across 7 bases. Losses at the gene ends were 4 bases for V and 1 base for J; bases not matched to a gene: 5. This CDR3 has 15 residues. In germline, CDR1 is KGHDR, CDR2 SFDVKD. This chain's CDR3 is CATSEDGQVNYGYTF. DNA of the CDR3: TGTGCCACCAGTGAGGACGGACAGGTTAACTATGGCTACACCTTC.

The V gene is TRBV7-8, the J gene TRBJ2-7; TRBD2 matches at 12 bases. The germline CDR1 and CDR2 sequences are SGHVS and FQNEAQ. This CDR3 comprises 16 residues. The junction had 6 bases not matched to a gene; V was cut back by 4 bases and J by 2 bases. The CDR3 loop is CASSSERLAGAYEQYF. The DNA for the CDR3 is TGTGCCAGCAGCTCAGAACGACTAGCGGGAGCCTACGAGCAGTACTTC.

This clone was counted between two and nine times. The rearrangement joins TRBV28 to TRBJ2-7; 8 nucleotides match TRBD2. The V and J ends lost 6 bases and 4 bases, in that order; junction bases with no gene match: 8. Germline V gene lookup returns CDR1 MDHEN and CDR2 SYDVKM. The CDR3 runs to 14 residues. The CDR3 sequence is CASRGSGSKYEQYF. Written as DNA, the CDR3 is TGTGCCAGCAGGGGGAGCGGGAGTAAATACGAGCAGTACTTC.

J is TRBJ1-6 and V is TRBV2; 10 nucleotides align to TRBD1. Losses at the gene ends were 6 bases for V and 12 bases for J; bases not matched to a gene: 11. The V gene's germline CDR1 is SNHLY and CDR2 FYNNEI. The CDR3 runs 15 residues. The CDR3 reads CASSAGTGEREPLHF. As DNA, the CDR3 is TGTGCCAGCAGCGCCGGGACAGGGGAACGAGAACCCCTCCACTTT.